The 17 T cell receptor beta chains below were found in one sample sequenced in a study of T-cell reconstitution after alpha-beta-depleted transplantation in children. Library preparation (for TCRbeta) was performed with unique molecular identifiers. Via MiXCR, TCRdb re-called the PCR reads, giving one row per CDR3 protein. Of fewer than 120,000 distinct CDR3 sequences listed, 10% are singletons. The sample was PBMCs from the stem cell graft donor, taken from the stem cell graft. The receptors originated from a human donor who donated a stem cell graft to a child with acute lymphoblastic leukemia.

This clonotype came up a few times. The chain carries TRBV29-1 and TRBJ2-3, with 9 bases lining up with TRBD2. Trimming took 5 bases from V and 1 from J; bases not matched to a gene: 16. The CDR3 covers 18 residues. Germline CDR1 is SQVTM and CDR2 is ANQGSEA. The DNA for the CDR3 is TGCAGCGTTATCGCGGGATTAGCGGGAGCTTACGGCACAGATACGCAGTATTTT. This gives the protein CSVIAGLAGAYGTDTQYF.

This clonotype was detected ten times or more. J is TRBJ2-2 and V is TRBV6-1, with 12 bases aligning to TRBD2. V lost 6 bases and J lost 3; bases outside the gene matches: 2. This CDR3 has 15 residues. Germline V gives CDR1 MNHNS, CDR2 SASEGT. CDR3 bases: TGTGCCAGCAGCCGACTAGCGGGGGACACCGGGGAGCTGTTTTTT. This codes for CASSRLAGDTGELFF.

This clonotype has ten or more counts. This rearrangement joins TRBV18 to TRBJ1-6; 7 bases are shared with TRBD1. The length of the CDR3 is 14 residues. Trimming removed 3 bases from V and 8 bases from J; junction bases left unmatched: 4. Germline CDR1 KGHSH, CDR2 LQKENI. The CDR3 here is CASSPTTGHSPLHF. The CDR3 DNA reads as TGTGCCAGCTCACCCACGACAGGGCATTCACCCCTCCACTTT. Full variable domain (remainder filled in from reference TRBV18 and TRBJ1-6): NAGVMQNPRHLVRRRGQEARLRCSPMKGHSHVYWYRQLPEEGLKFMVYLQKENIIDESGMPKERFSAEFPKEGPSILRIQQVVRGDSAAYFCASSPTTGHSPLHFGNGTRLTVT.

The chain joins TRBV20-1 to TRBJ2-7, with TRBD1 as a possible D gene (6 bases). Germline CDR1 reads DFQATT; CDR2 reads SNEGSKA (reference sequence). Between the trimmed V and J ends, which lost 1 base and 4 bases, there was a span of 20 bases. CDR3 length equals 16 residues. CDR3 in amino acids: CSARGGNSGVRYEQYF. CDR3 in DNA: TGCAGTGCTAGAGGGGGCAATTCAGGGGTCAGGTACGAGCAGTACTTC.

This clonotype was seen ten or more times. This chain joins TRBV5-1 and TRBJ2-3, with D possibly matching TRBD2 (5 bases). Trimming took 0 bases from V and 8 from J, leaving 7 bases between them. This CDR3 has 12 residues. In germline, CDR1 is SGHRS, CDR2 YFSETQ. The CDR3 reads CASSLEAVTQYF. The CDR3 bases are TGCGCCAGCAGCTTGGAAGCGGTTACGCAGTATTTT.

The sample holds many counts of this clonotype. This chain links TRBV20-1 with TRBJ1-1; maybe TRBD1 (6 bases). The CDR3 is 14 amino acids. The V gene's germline CDR1 is DFQATT and CDR2 SNEGSKA (reference sequence). V gave up 5 bases and J gave up 5 bases, with 18 bases separating them. Here the CDR3 reads CSAQGGSWTTEAFF. The DNA of the CDR3 is TGCAGTGCTCAAGGGGGGAGTTGGACGACTGAAGCTTTCTTT.

The table lists this clonotype with many counts. This chain joins TRBV20-1 and TRBJ1-5, with D possibly matching TRBD1 (6 bases). The V gene lost 3 bases and the J gene lost 3 bases, with 9 bases spanning the gap. Germline CDR1 reads DFQATT; CDR2 reads SNEGSKA (reference sequence). The CDR3 contains 13 residues. The CDR3, as DNA: TGCAGTGCTAGCAGGGGTTTCAATCAGCCCCAGCATTTT. The encoded protein is CSASRGFNQPQHF.

At least ten counts were recorded for this clonotype. The rearrangement links TRBV20-1 to TRBJ2-5; 7 positions agree with TRBD1. J gave up 5 bases and V 3 bases, and 3 bases lay outside the gene matches. The CDR3 extends over 12 amino acids. From germline, CDR1 is DFQATT and CDR2 SNEGSKA (reference sequence). The CDR3 bases are TGCAGTGCTAGGACAGGGCCGGAGACCCAGTACTTC. It translates to CSARTGPETQYF.

The V call is TRBV20-1, the J call TRBJ2-1; TRBD2 might be the D (7 bases). The CDR3 loop spans 19 amino acids. The germline V gene encodes CDR1 DFQATT and CDR2 SNEGSKA (reference sequence). The CDR3 bases are TGCTGTCCCACAAGGGTGGGGTTCTCGGGGGGCCTGCCCTACAATGAGCAGTTCTTC. Protein sequence: CCPTRVGFSGGLPYNEQFF.

This clonotype was detected ten times or more. The chain has TRBV5-1 and TRBJ2-7; TRBD2 matches 7 bases. The CDR3 has 15 residues. Unmatched junction bases numbered 12, after V lost 4 bases and J lost 5 bases. Germline values: CDR1 SGHRS, CDR2 YFSETQ. CDR3 amino acids: CASSPRTTSDNEQYF. The CDR3 region has the DNA TGCGCCAGCAGCCCCCGGACAACTAGCGATAACGAGCAGTACTTC.

At least ten counts were recorded for this clonotype. This chain uses TRBV20-1 with TRBJ2-5, with D possibly matching TRBD2 (6 bases). There are 12 residues in the CDR3. Trimming took off 3 bases at V and 3 bases at J, with 8 bases between the two ends. Germline lookup yields CDR1 DFQATT and CDR2 SNEGSKA (reference sequence). CDR3: CSASGSKETQYF. The CDR3 nucleotides read TGCAGTGCTAGCGGGAGTAAAGAGACCCAGTACTTC.

This clonotype was seen ten or more times. The genes are TRBV5-1 and TRBJ2-5; 7 bases match TRBD2. Germline CDR1 reads SGHRS; CDR2 reads YFSETQ. The CDR3 spans 14 residues. After removal of 2 bases from V and 3 bases from J, the junction contained 4 bases not matched to a gene. Written as DNA, the CDR3 is TGCGCCAGCAGCTTCGGGACTACTAAAGAGACCCAGTACTTC. The encoded protein is CASSFGTTKETQYF.

In its sample, this clonotype was seen many times. The V and J genes are TRBV11-1 and TRBJ2-2; the match to TRBD1 covers 7 bases. The germline V gene encodes CDR1 SGHAT and CDR2 FQDESV (reference sequence). V dropped 5 bases and J dropped 1; count of bases not matched to a gene: 7. This CDR3 is 16 amino acids long. CDR3 DNA sequence: TGTGCCAGCAGCATTGCAGGGGGAATGAACACCGGGGAGCTGTTTTTT. This gives the protein CASSIAGGMNTGELFF.

As for this clonotype: A much larger clone is a single base away; this may be a read error. For the CDR3, the DNA is TGTGCCAGCAGCTTCGACAACTCCTACGAGCAGTCCTTC. It yields the protein CASSFDNSYEQSF. The V and J genes are TRBV7-9 and TRBJ2-7; no definite D call. This CDR3 has 13 amino acids. Germline-derived CDR1 and CDR2 are SEHNR and FQNEAQ (reference sequence).

The chain combines TRBV4-2 with TRBJ2-7; D not certain. Germline-derived CDR1 and CDR2 are LGHNA and YNFKEQ. The CDR3 covers 13 residues. The V gene lost 1 base and the J gene lost 3 bases, with 7 bases spanning the gap. CDR3 amino acids: CASSQAFGYEQYF. The CDR3 DNA reads TGTGCCAGCAGCCAAGCGTTCGGCTACGAGCAGTACTTC.

This clonotype was observed many times. The chain combines TRBV4-3 with TRBJ2-1, with D uncertain. The CDR3 is 16 residues long. The germline V and J ends were trimmed by 0 bases and 0 bases, with 9 bases remaining between them. CDR1 LGHNA and CDR2 YSLEER come from the germline V gene. The chain's CDR3 is CASSQDLGNSYNEQFF. The DNA of the CDR3 is TGCGCCAGCAGCCAAGATCTCGGAAACTCCTACAATGAGCAGTTCTTC.

There are many counts of this clonotype. CDR3 sequence (DNA): TGTGCCAGCAGCCCCGTTCGGCAGGGGTCCCAGTACTTC. This gives the protein CASSPVRQGSQYF. The rearrangement uses TRBV14 and TRBJ2-5; possible D gene TRBD1, 6 bases. CDR3 length: 13 amino acids. Germline V gene lookup returns CDR1 SGHDN and CDR2 FVKESK. Trimming shortened V by 4 bases and J by 9 bases, and 15 bases separated the two germline ends.